The rows below give T cell receptor beta chains drawn from one sample of a study of blood T cell repertoires in COVID-19. Produced via immunoSEQ multiplex PCR; TCRdb's table is partial and in-frame only. This sample has around 260,000 clones, with about 87% found just once. The sample consisted of peripheral blood. These TCRs come from a man in his fifties or sixties who had recovered from COVID-19. CDR3s include the opening cysteine and the closing phenylalanine or tryptophan. The order of the fields is V gene, J gene, clone size, D gene, CDR3 protein, CDR3 DNA. A D gene is named only where the DNA matches it firmly. Some rows mark clone size as missing; the rest say once, few, many or name a class of expanded clone.

v_call: TRBV18
j_call: TRBJ2-5
clone_size: -
d_call: -
cdr3_aa: CASSPGTAGETQYF
cdr3_nt: TGTGCCAGCTCACCGGGGACGGCGGGGGAGACCCAGTACTTC

v_call: TRBV7-2
j_call: TRBJ1-2
clone_size: many
d_call: TRBD1
cdr3_aa: CASSATTGQGGLGYTF
cdr3_nt: TGTGCCAGCAGCGCTACCACGGGACAGGGGGGTCTTGGCTACACCTTC

v_call: TRBV4-1
j_call: TRBJ2-7
clone_size: -
d_call: -
cdr3_aa: CASSQGGHPYEQYF
cdr3_nt: TGCGCCAGCAGCCAAGGAGGCCACCCCTACGAGCAGTACTTC

v_call: TRBV5-1
j_call: TRBJ2-2
clone_size: few
d_call: -
cdr3_aa: CASSPPTGPTGELFF
cdr3_nt: TGCGCCAGCAGCCCGCCGACAGGCCCCACCGGGGAGCTGTTTTTT

v_call: TRBV24-1
j_call: TRBJ1-5
clone_size: -
d_call: -
cdr3_aa: CATSGTLSNQPQHF
cdr3_nt: TGTGCCACGTCAGGGACACTTAGCAATCAGCCCCAGCATTTT

v_call: TRBV27
j_call: TRBJ2-7
clone_size: -
d_call: TRBD2
cdr3_aa: CASSLMPSGGYEQYF
cdr3_nt: TGTGCCAGCAGTTTAATGCCTAGCGGGGGCTACGAGCAGTACTTC

v_call: TRBV5-6
j_call: TRBJ2-7
clone_size: -
d_call: -
cdr3_aa: CASSSSYSYEQYF
cdr3_nt: TGTGCCAGCAGCTCCTCTTACTCCTACGAGCAGTACTTC

v_call: TRBV4-2
j_call: TRBJ2-7
clone_size: -
d_call: TRBD2
cdr3_aa: CASSQEPGGSYEQYF
cdr3_nt: TGTGCCAGCAGCCAAGAGCCGGGGGGCTCCTACGAGCAGTACTTC

v_call: TRBV18
j_call: TRBJ1-3
clone_size: -
d_call: -
cdr3_aa: CASSPLQISSGNTIYF
cdr3_nt: TGTGCCAGCTCACCATTACAGATAAGCTCTGGAAACACCATATATTTT

v_call: TRBV25-1
j_call: TRBJ1-3
clone_size: -
d_call: TRBD1
cdr3_aa: CASRTGGKNTIYF
cdr3_nt: TGTGCCAGCAGGACAGGGGGGAAAAACACCATATATTTT

v_call: TRBV19
j_call: TRBJ1-1
clone_size: few
d_call: -
cdr3_aa: CASSIQGRTLKAFF
cdr3_nt: TGTGCCAGTAGTATCCAGGGGCGAACACTGAAAGCTTTCTTT

v_call: TRBV30
j_call: TRBJ1-2
clone_size: -
d_call: -
cdr3_aa: CALDPWTRGQGEHGYTF
cdr3_nt: TGTGCCCTGGACCCCTGGACGCGGGGGCAGGGAGAACATGGCTACACCTTC

v_call: TRBV25-1
j_call: TRBJ2-3
clone_size: -
d_call: TRBD2
cdr3_aa: CASSDRTRTQYF
cdr3_nt: TGTGCCAGCAGTGACCGGACTAGGACGCAGTATTTT

v_call: TRBV5-1
j_call: TRBJ2-5
clone_size: -
d_call: TRBD1
cdr3_aa: CASSPTGIKRETQYF
cdr3_nt: TGCGCCAGCAGCCCGACAGGGATAAAGCGAGAGACCCAGTACTTC

v_call: TRBV27
j_call: TRBJ2-7
clone_size: once
d_call: -
cdr3_aa: CASSLLGGSSYEQYF
cdr3_nt: TGTGCCAGCAGTTTATTAGGGGGAAGCTCCTACGAGCAGTACTTC

v_call: TRBV7-9
j_call: TRBJ1-6
clone_size: -
d_call: -
cdr3_aa: CASTTDWGPNSPLHF
cdr3_nt: TGTGCCAGCACCACGGATTGGGGCCCGAATTCACCCCTCCACTTT

v_call: TRBV18
j_call: TRBJ1-1
clone_size: -
d_call: TRBD1
cdr3_aa: CASSPPGGGTGLMNTEAFF
cdr3_nt: TGTGCCAGCTCACCACCGGGGGGCGGGACAGGGCTAATGAACACTGAAGCTTTCTTT

v_call: TRBV24-1
j_call: TRBJ2-2
clone_size: -
d_call: TRBD1
cdr3_aa: CATSDTGTGATGELFF
cdr3_nt: TGTGCCACCAGTGACACCGGGACAGGGGCCACCGGGGAGCTGTTTTTT

v_call: TRBV3-1/TRBV3-2
j_call: TRBJ2-3
clone_size: -
d_call: -
cdr3_aa: CASSLFGGNTQYF
cdr3_nt: TGTGCCAGCAGCCTATTTGGAGGGAATACGCAGTATTTT

v_call: TRBV4-2
j_call: TRBJ2-1
clone_size: -
d_call: TRBD2
cdr3_aa: CASSPGGLGSYNEQFF
cdr3_nt: TGTGCCAGCAGCCCAGGAGGACTAGGGTCCTACAATGAGCAGTTCTTC

v_call: TRBV5-1
j_call: TRBJ1-5
clone_size: -
d_call: -
cdr3_aa: CASSLDWGGPQHF
cdr3_nt: TGCGCCAGCAGCTTGGATTGGGGGGGGCCCCAGCATTTT